The rows below give T cell receptor beta chains drawn from one sample of a study of cytomegalovirus exposure and HLA in healthy donors. Libraries were prepared by immunoSEQ multiplex PCR; TCRdb keeps only in-frame clonotypes and omits some of them. The sample records about 120,000 clones, over 75% being singletons. The sample comprised PBMCs. Source of these receptors: a man aged 40-49 years in good health and CMV-seronegative. Each CDR3 is given with its conserved first and last residue. D genes are given only for firm matches.

d_call | v_call | cdr3_aa
NA | TRBV9 | CASGPLSGAKNIQYF
TRBD1 | TRBV5-1 | CASSFGQGDTEAFF
TRBD2 | TRBV7-2 | CATGTSDTRTDTQYF
TRBD1 | TRBV28 | CASSNRQGEVENTIYF
NA | TRBV12-5 | CASGFSRNQPQHF
TRBD2 | TRBV9 | CASSPGSGSPYEQYF
TRBD1 | TRBV7-6 | CASSLAPLQGATEAFF
TRBD2 | TRBV6-6 | CASSLSGRVHNEQFF
TRBD1 | TRBV6-1 | CATQKRDRNYGYTF
NA | TRBV18 | CASSQGVTDTQYF
TRBD1 | TRBV30 | CAWDTGANTEAFF
TRBD1 | TRBV6-5 | CASSPTGGFEKLFF
NA | TRBV6-5 | CASIQSSGAAYEQFF
NA | TRBV15 | CATSPGREGRGYTF
NA | TRBV9 | CASSVVGLSHNEQFF
NA | TRBV7-8 | CASSTSQTGKGNQPQHF
NA | TRBV11-2 | CASSSWKTGETQYF
TRBD1 | TRBV29-1 | CSVATGQGSQPQHF
TRBD2 | TRBV10-1 | CASSTGTSGTSTDTQYF
NA | TRBV9 | CASSLNPGYEQYF
NA | TRBV11-2 | CASSTAGGYRAEAFF
NA | TRBV5-1 | CASSKRTVGNQETQYF